This section outlines one T cell receptor (beta chain) sequence together with its context. In its sample, this clonotype was seen many times. This receptor's antigen is unknown. No base quality information exists; no much larger clone differs at one position. The data were obtained in a study of T-cell reconstitution after alpha-beta-depleted transplantation in children (dated by TCRdb to 2016 to 2017). For the study in its entirety: Using TCR repertoire profiling, the study followed T-cell immune reconstitution in a quantitative way in children after TCRalphabeta/CD19-depleted allogeneic hematopoietic cell transplantation. The paper as a whole reports these results and caveats: Over the following months the frequencies of hyperexpanded clones went down, and after one year T-cell counts and TCRbeta diversity were mostly credited to newly produced T cells. The high TCRbeta diversity at day 60 in some patients was ascribed to recipient T cells and intrathymic progenitors that had survived conditioning. The apparently early recovery of alphabetaT-cell counts about two months after transplant reportedly depended on only several hundred rapidly expanded clones that came from non-depleted graft cells.

The treatment or condition label corresponds to: allogeneic hematopoietic cell transplantation with graft depleted of TCRalphabeta T cells and CD19 B cells. The children who served as transplant recipients had been given grafts of TCRalphabeta/CD19-depleted allogeneic hematopoietic cells. Between the V and J ends, shortened by 6 bases and 6 bases respectively, the junction contains 18 bases. Counted from cysteine to phenylalanine, this CDR3 has 14 amino acids. The only DNA kept is the CDR3, 42 bases in frame from the first base. Per the germline V gene (reference sequence), MNHEY is the CDR1 and SMNVEV is the CDR2. Library creation used PCR. Sequencing took place on an Illumina HiSeq 2500. TCR libraries were prepared with molecular barcoding, using unique molecular identifiers to normalize TCRbeta repertoire quantification. TCRdb passed the public sequencing reads through fastp at Q25 and MiXCR, retaining productive beta sequences. Merged by CDR3 protein, the rows form single entries marked with the most common genes and DNA. The sample table lists about a million distinct CDR3 sequences, around 30% of them with a count of one. About 28% of the sample comes from the top ten.

This sequence uses TRBV27 and TRBJ2-7, with no confidently assigned D gene. The sequence came from a boy under three years old who had a stem cell transplant for SCID, so the T cells may come from the graft donor. Sequencing used PBMCs, mostly from graft donor cells, obtained 360 days after TCRalphabeta/CD19-depleted stem cell transplant. The encoded CDR3 is CASRTQPPGSEQYF. The DNA is as follows: TGTGCCAGCAGAACCCAACCGCCGGGTTCCGAGCAGTACTTC.